The 24 T cell receptor beta chains below come from one sample, sequenced in a study of blood T cell repertoires in COVID-19. The method was immunoSEQ multiplex PCR; TCRdb's version includes in-frame clones alone and lacks a portion of them. This sample carries some 86,000 clones, 80% to 95% of them seen once, and the ten largest clones take approximately 2.3%. The sample taken for sequencing was peripheral blood. These receptors were collected from a human donor with active COVID-19. The donor label of this sample is uncertain.

V gene TRBV6-6 combines with J gene TRBJ2-1; D ambiguous. Trimming removed 5 bases from V and 0 bases from J, with 20 bases in between. This CDR3 has 18 amino acids. CDR1 is MNHNY, CDR2 SVGAGI, per germline (reference sequence). The CDR3 region has the DNA TGTGCCAGCAGTCAACCTCCGGCGGCTCCTAGCTCCTACAATGAGCAGTTCTTC. Its translation: CASSQPPAAPSSYNEQFF.

The gene calls are TRBV12-3 or TRBV12-4 and TRBJ2-5; D remains unclear. Trimming took off 9 bases at V and 2 bases at J, with 7 bases between the two ends. CDR3 length: 11 residues. CDR3 amino acids: CASRAQETQYF. The CDR3 region has the DNA TGTGCCAGTAGAGCGCAAGAGACCCAGTACTTC.

The V call is TRBV10-3, the J call TRBJ1-4, with D possibly matching TRBD1 (6 bases). Germline CDR1 is ENHRY and CDR2 is SYGVKD. V lost 7 bases to trimming and J lost 8 bases, with 14 bases between them. The CDR3 consists of 13 residues. This CDR3 is CAIIPQGWEKLFF. DNA of the CDR3: TGTGCCATCATCCCCCAGGGGTGGGAAAAACTGTTTTTT.

The rearrangement uses TRBV11-3 and TRBJ2-2; 7 bases map to TRBD2. Germline V CDR1 and CDR2: SGHNT, YENEEA. The CDR3 runs to 16 residues. V lost 5 bases, J lost 3 bases, and 9 bases stayed unmatched. CDR3 sequence: CASSPGERGYTGELFF. The CDR3 DNA follows: TGTGCCAGCAGCCCCGGGGAGCGGGGATACACCGGGGAGCTGTTTTTT.

CDR3 region: CASSQYQETQYF. CDR3 bases: TGTGCCAGCAGCCAGTACCAAGAGACCCAGTACTTC. The chain carries TRBV7-2 and TRBJ2-5; D is ambiguous. Germline CDR1 reads SGHTA; CDR2 reads FQGNSA. This CDR3 is built from 12 residues. Trimming stripped 5 bases from V and 0 bases from J, with 4 bases between.

V gene TRBV28 combines with J gene TRBJ1-2, with a tentative D call TRBD1 (6 bases). The CDR3 has 15 residues. Germline CDR1 is MDHEN and CDR2 is SYDVKM. Deletions cut 3 bases from V and 0 bases from J, with 11 bases between. The CDR3 loop reads CASSLTGLANYGYTF. DNA for the CDR3: TGTGCCAGCAGTTTGACAGGCTTAGCTAACTATGGCTACACCTTC.

The V gene is TRBV3-1 (or the pseudogene TRBV3-2), the J gene TRBJ1-1, with a weak D call TRBD1 (6 bases). The V gene's germline CDR1 is LGHDT and CDR2 YNNKEL (reference sequence). V was clipped by 0 bases and J by 6 bases, with 14 bases between them. The CDR3 extends over 15 amino acids. CDR3 loop: CASSQDGWGLAEAFF. The DNA of the CDR3 is TGTGCCAGCAGCCAAGATGGCTGGGGGCTCGCTGAAGCTTTCTTT.

The chain is built from TRBV28 and TRBJ1-5, with TRBD1 matching over 10 bases. V lost 9 bases, J lost 6 bases, and 8 bases stayed unmatched. The CDR3 spans 14 residues. Germline V lookup: CDR1 MDHEN, CDR2 SYDVKM. CDR3 amino acids: CASWDRGLRQPQHF. The DNA for the CDR3 is TGTGCCAGTTGGGACAGGGGATTACGTCAGCCCCAGCATTTT.

This clone has just one count. Different DNA sequences within this sample yield the same CDR3. The chain is built from TRBV5-1 and TRBJ1-6; D might be TRBD1 (5 bases). Looked up from germline, CDR1 is SGHRS and CDR2 is YFSETQ. The CDR3 has 14 residues. V shed 4 bases and J shed 6 bases, with 11 bases lying between them. CDR3 residues: CASSPGEGNSPLHF. The CDR3 DNA reads TGCGCCAGCAGCCCGGGGGAGGGTAATTCACCCCTCCACTTT.

Only a few counts were recorded for this clone. J is TRBJ1-1 and V is TRBV2; D call uncertain. The V gene's germline CDR1 is SNHLY and CDR2 FYNNEI. V dropped 8 bases and J dropped 3 bases, with 7 bases sitting between them. The CDR3 has 11 residues. The CDR3 DNA is TGTGCCAGCCTACTTTACACTGAAGCTTTCTTT. Amino acid sequence: CASLLYTEAFF.

The chain uses TRBV6-1 and TRBJ2-7, with D unclear. V lost 2 bases to trimming and J lost 0 bases, with 20 bases between them. The V gene's germline CDR1 is MNHNS and CDR2 SASEGT. This CDR3 comprises 18 residues. The chain's CDR3 is CASSEKKELSLSSYEQYF. The CDR3 nucleotides read TGTGCCAGCAGTGAAAAGAAGGAGCTAAGTCTTAGCTCCTACGAGCAGTACTTC.

V gene TRBV5-1 combines with J gene TRBJ1-5; D call uncertain. From germline, CDR1 is SGHRS and CDR2 YFSETQ. This CDR3 region has 13 residues. Trimming took 1 base from V and 4 from J, leaving 6 bases between them. The CDR3 bases are TGCGCCAGCAGCTTGTTCGAGAATCAGCCCCAGCATTTT. Translating gives CASSLFENQPQHF.

The chain combines TRBV28 with TRBJ2-3; 9 bases line up with TRBD2. The germline gives CDR1 MDHEN, CDR2 SYDVKM. The CDR3 spans 17 residues. Trimming took 4 bases from V and 3 from J; bases not matched to a gene: 11. CDR3 DNA: TGTGCCAGCAGTTCACCGGGGGTGCGGGGGGGAACAGATACGCAGTATTTT. Translation gives CASSSPGVRGGTDTQYF. The complete variable domain, with remaining parts taken from reference TRBV28 and TRBJ2-3, reads DVKVTQSSRYLVKRTGEKVFLECVQDMDHENMFWYRQDPGLGLRLIYFSYDVKMKEKGDIPEGYSVSREKKERFSLILESASTNQTSMYLCASSSPGVRGGTDTQYFGPGTRLTVL.

The CDR3 coding sequence is TGCGCCAGCAGGGACGCCGGGACTGCAAGTGAAAAACTGTTTTTT. It encodes CASRDAGTASEKLFF. The chain couples TRBV5-1 to TRBJ1-4; possibly TRBD1 for D (5 bases). CDR1 and CDR2 from the germline V gene are SGHRS and YFSETQ. The CDR3 length is 15 residues. V lost 5 bases to trimming and J lost 7 bases, with 18 bases between them. Complete variable domain (other parts from reference TRBV5-1 and TRBJ1-4): KAGVTQTPRYLIKTRGQQVTLSCSPISGHRSVSWYQQTPGQGLQFLFEYFSETQRNKGNFPGRFSGRQFSNSRSEMNVSTLELGDSALYLCASRDAGTASEKLFFGSGTQLSVL.

This clone was counted a single time. The chain joins TRBV29-1 to TRBJ2-3; 8 nucleotides agree with TRBD2. The germline CDR1 and CDR2 sequences are SQVTM and ANQGSEA. The CDR3 runs 15 residues. V trimming: 4 bases; J trimming: 0 bases; junction bases outside the gene matches: 6. CDR3 nucleotides: TGCAGCGTTGGCTCTAGCGGGTTGAGCACAGATACGCAGTATTTT. Translating gives CSVGSSGLSTDTQYF.

This chain joins TRBV5-5 and TRBJ2-7; 7 nucleotides agree with TRBD2. The germline V gene encodes CDR1 SGHKS and CDR2 YYEKEE (reference sequence). This CDR3 comprises 14 residues. Trimming cost V 2 bases and J 3 bases; bases outside gene matches: 5. The CDR3 region has the DNA TGTGCCAGCAGCTTCGAGCGGGGCTACTACGAGCAGTACTTC. Translation: CASSFERGYYEQYF.

This chain links TRBV2 with TRBJ2-1, with D uncertain. The CDR3 length is 11 residues. The germline V and J ends were trimmed by 2 bases and 15 bases, with 11 bases remaining between them. Per germline, CDR1 SNHLY and CDR2 FYNNEI. CDR3: CASSETIVLFF. CDR3 nucleotide sequence: TGTGCCAGCAGTGAAACGATAGTTCTGTTCTTC.

The CDR3: CASSPANYGYTF. The CDR3 DNA sequence: TGTGCCAGTAGTCCGGCTAACTATGGCTACACCTTC. The chain is built from TRBV19 and TRBJ1-2; no reliable D call. This CDR3 is built from 12 residues. V was clipped by 5 bases and J by 0 bases, with 4 bases between them. The germline gives CDR1 LNHDA, CDR2 SQIVND (reference sequence).

The chain recombines TRBV29-1 with TRBJ1-2, with D maybe TRBD1 (5 bases). The CDR3 has 12 amino acids. Trimming pared 3 bases from V and 6 bases from J, leaving 11 bases between. Looked up from germline, CDR1 is SQVTM and CDR2 is ANQGSEA. This chain's CDR3 is CSVEGGGNGYTF. The CDR3 nucleotides read TGCAGCGTTGAGGGGGGTGGAAATGGCTACACCTTC. Complete variable domain (other parts from reference TRBV29-1 and TRBJ1-2): SAVISQKPSRDICQRGTSLTIQCQVDSQVTMMFWYRQQPGQSLTLIATANQGSEATYESGFVIDKFPISRPNLTFSTLTVSNMSPEDSSIYLCSVEGGGNGYTFGSGTRLTVV.

This chain uses TRBV27 with TRBJ1-2, with a weak D call TRBD1 (6 bases). Germline V gene data show CDR1 as MNHEY and CDR2 as SMNVEV (reference sequence). Trimming cost V 2 bases and J 6 bases, with 10 bases left between them. This CDR3 has 13 amino acids. CDR3 loop: CASSLKTGHGYTF. In nucleotides, the CDR3 is TGTGCCAGCAGTTTAAAGACAGGACATGGCTACACCTTC.

This chain joins TRBV19 and TRBJ1-1; D is undetermined. The germline V gene encodes CDR1 LNHDA and CDR2 SQIVND (reference sequence). The V end was cut by 5 bases, the J end by 3 bases, with 7 bases between. CDR3 length: 12 amino acids. The DNA of the CDR3 is TGTGCCAGTAGTCCCCGTGACACTGAAGCTTTCTTT. This gives the protein CASSPRDTEAFF. Full variable domain (missing parts from reference TRBV19 and TRBJ1-1): DGGITQSPKYLFRKEGQNVTLSCEQNLNHDAMYWYRQDPGQGLRLIYYSQIVNDFQKGDIAEGYSVSREKKESFPLTVTSAQKNPTAFYLCASSPRDTEAFFGQGTRLTVV.

The rearrangement joins TRBV19 to TRBJ2-1, with D perhaps TRBD1 (5 bases). Germline V lookup: CDR1 LNHDA, CDR2 SQIVND (reference sequence). V lost 4 bases, J lost 1 base, and 8 bases lay in between. CDR3 length: 14 amino acids. CDR3 sequence (DNA): TGTGCCAGTAGTACATCAGGGTCCTACAATGAGCAGTTCTTC. Translation: CASSTSGSYNEQFF.

The chain is built from TRBV10-1 and TRBJ2-2; D perhaps matches TRBD2 (7 bases). The CDR3 spans 16 residues. V was trimmed by 4 bases and J by 6 bases, leaving 18 bases between them. Per the germline V gene, CDR1 is WNHNN and CDR2 is SYGVQD (reference sequence). The CDR3 sequence: CASSVPSRGGAGELFF. CDR3 coding DNA: TGCGCCAGCAGTGTCCCTAGTAGGGGGGGTGCCGGGGAGCTGTTTTTT.

The CDR3 region has the DNA TGTGCCAGGGGAGGCGGGGGGGCCGGAGATACGCAGTATTTT. As protein: CARGGGGAGDTQYF. The V call is TRBV2, the J call TRBJ2-3, with 9 nucleotides matching TRBD2. Germline lookup yields CDR1 SNHLY and CDR2 FYNNEI. The CDR3 consists of 14 residues. J gave up 5 bases and V 9 bases, and 9 bases lay outside the gene matches.